This entry lists 10 T cell receptor beta chains sequenced from one sample in a study of OX40 agonist ivuxolimab in advanced cancers. Sequencing used immunoSEQ multiplex PCR; TCRdb keeps in-frame clones, though not all of them. Among fewer than 70,000 clones listed, roughly nine tenths were seen once. The material was CD4+ or CD8+ T cells sorted from blood, obtained in a trial of the OX40 agonist ivuxolimab. The source of these receptors is an adult with an advanced solid tumor such as melanoma, head and neck, liver or kidney cancer.

This chain links TRBV5-4 with TRBJ2-7, with TRBD2 as a possible D gene (6 bases). V shed 5 bases and J shed 3 bases, with 18 bases lying between them. CDR1 and CDR2 from the germline V gene are SGHNT and YYREEE (reference sequence). The CDR3 is 15 residues long. CDR3 bases: TGTGCCAGCAGTCTTAGCGGCGGGACCTACTACGAGCAGTACTTC. Amino acid sequence: CASSLSGGTYYEQYF. Together with reference TRBV5-4 and TRBJ2-7, the CDR3 gives the full variable domain: ETGVTQSPTHLIKTRGQQVTLRCSSQSGHNTVSWYQQALGQGPQFIFQYYREEENGRGNFPPRFSGLQFPNYSSELNVNALELDDSALYLCASSLSGGTYYEQYFGPGTRLTVT.

This clone was found once. V and J are TRBV4-3 and TRBJ1-1, with a tentative D call TRBD1 (6 bases). The CDR3 consists of 16 residues. Trimming took off 4 bases at V and 2 bases at J, with 17 bases between the two ends. The V gene's germline CDR1 is LGHNA and CDR2 YSLEER. The CDR3 spells CASSPTFGGRNTEAFF. The CDR3 nucleotides are TGCGCCAGCAGCCCCACGTTCGGGGGCCGTAACACTGAAGCTTTCTTT.

This chain joins TRBV21-1 and TRBJ2-7; the table's D call TRBD2 went unverified against the DNA. TRBV21-1 is annotated as a pseudogene. The CDR3 has 15 residues. DNA for the CDR3: TGTGCCAGCAGCAATTCTGATGAGGGATCGAGGGAGCAGTACGTC. Translating gives CASSNSDEGSREQYV.

The chain uses TRBV11-3 and TRBJ2-2, with a possible D match to TRBD2 (5 bases). This CDR3 is 15 amino acids long. Germline CDR1 and CDR2: SGHNT and YENEEA. Deletions cut 5 bases from V and 0 bases from J, with 10 bases between. CDR3 sequence: CASSQLAANTGELFF. Here the CDR3 DNA reads TGTGCCAGCAGCCAGCTAGCCGCGAACACCGGGGAGCTGTTTTTT.

This chain joins TRBV19 and TRBJ2-3; the D gene is possibly TRBD2 (5 bases). The CDR3 covers 16 residues. V lost 5 bases and J 0 bases, leaving 15 bases between the germline ends. In germline, CDR1 is LNHDA, CDR2 SQIVND (reference sequence). CDR3 in DNA: TGTGCCAGTAGTCCGGTTGAGGCGGGTAGCACAGATACGCAGTATTTT. Translation gives CASSPVEAGSTDTQYF.

This sequence joins TRBV6-5 and TRBJ2-2; D might be TRBD1 or TRBD2, each matching 5 bases. The CDR3 loop spans 14 amino acids. V was trimmed by 4 bases and J by 7 bases, leaving 13 bases between them. The V gene's germline CDR1 is MNHEY and CDR2 SVGAGI. The CDR3 coding sequence is TGTGCCAGCAGTTGGGGACCTGGGGGCGGGGAGCTGTTTTTT. Amino acids: CASSWGPGGGELFF.

This chain's CDR3 is CASSFGQGVPSPLHF. CDR3 bases: TGTGCCAGCAGCTTCGGACAGGGGGTACCTTCACCCCTCCACTTT. V is TRBV11-2 and J is TRBJ1-6; 10 bases fit TRBD1. The CDR3 is made up of 15 amino acids. The germline V gene encodes CDR1 SGHAT and CDR2 FQNNGV. Trimming at V came to 3 bases and at J to 9 bases, leaving 5 bases not matched to a gene.

The chain combines TRBV7-9 with TRBJ2-7; 7 nucleotides agree with TRBD1. Per germline, CDR1 SEHNR and CDR2 FQNEAQ (reference sequence). The CDR3 extends over 14 amino acids. The junction had 5 bases not matched to a gene; V was cut back by 4 bases and J by 2 bases. The CDR3 region is CASSSPGTAYEQYF. The CDR3 DNA follows: TGTGCCAGCAGCTCACCCGGGACAGCCTACGAGCAGTACTTC.

The J gene is TRBJ2-3, the V gene TRBV5-4; D call uncertain. Germline lookup yields CDR1 SGHNT and CDR2 YYREEE (reference sequence). The CDR3 extends over 14 amino acids. The V gene lost 4 bases and the J gene lost 0 bases, with 9 bases spanning the gap. CDR3 protein: CASSPKDSTDTQYF. CDR3 nucleotides: TGTGCCAGCAGCCCTAAGGATAGCACAGATACGCAGTATTTT.

This chain links TRBV13 with TRBJ2-2; TRBD2 agrees at 7 bases. CDR1 and CDR2 from the germline V gene are PRHDT and FYEKMQ (reference sequence). CDR3 length: 15 residues. V was clipped by 3 bases and J by 4 bases; unmatched bases: 5. The CDR3 DNA follows: TGTGCCAGCAGCTTGCGCGGGGGAGGCACCGGGGAGCTGTTTTTT. It encodes CASSLRGGGTGELFF.